Sequencing of this T cell receptor beta chain was carried out in a study of graft-versus-host responses after intestinal transplantation listed by TCRdb under 2021. Describing the broader study: Recipients received multivisceral, liver-intestinal, or isolated intestinal transplants. All recipients received anti-thymocyte globulin induction followed by maintenance tacrolimus and steroids for around three years. Graft-versus-host and host-versus-graft alloreactive T cell clones were tracked in the graft, circulation and bone marrow after intestinal transplantation using bulk TCR-beta CDR3 sequencing. Alloreactive clones were identified by sequencing pre-transplant mixed lymphocyte reaction products and comparing these products with unstimulated pre-transplant donor and recipient T cells. A cohort of some 24 intestinal transplant recipients, including one retransplant, was enrolled, and a few patients lacking pretransplant specimens were excluded. Donor T cell macrochimerism was defined as a peak of at least 4% donor T cells among recipient peripheral blood mononuclear cells. Samples from three later patients were sequenced in-house on an Illumina MiSeq with MiXCR processing rather than by the commercial service. What the study reported, not specific to this receptor: The relatively low number and heterogeneity of intestinal transplant patients limited the conclusions. Early after transplant, peak levels of circulating GvH clones were found to be associated with declines in HvG clones. High GvH to HvG T cell clonal ratios were observed in the allografts of patients with donor T cell macrochimerism. GvH clones were detected in recipient bone marrow, and some of these GvH clones were observed earlier in ileal mucosa or blood, consistent with an intestinal mucosal origin.

Library construction relied on the immunoSEQ multiplex PCR assay. Adaptive Biotechnologies carried out high-throughput TCR-beta CDR3 sequencing of genomic DNA for most patients. Under the source paper's analysis protocol: Adaptive's ImmunoSEQ software supplied the TCR sequencing data for 15 to 20 patients, while MiXCR and VDJtools were used to process a few other patients. CDR3 nucleotide sequences shared between donor and recipient were removed because the origin of such sequences could not be assigned. Alloreactive clones required at least 2-fold expansion over unstimulated cells and minimum CFSE-low frequency of 0.002% (template counts) or 0.001% (read counts). Clones detected in sequenced pre-transplant spleen, lymph node, or MLR CFSE-low populations of the donor or recipient were defined as mappable. The cumulative frequency of alloreactive clones was calculated as a percentage of all sequences, weighted by copy number. TCRdb limited this immuneACCESS table to in-frame rearrangements with V and J called. A share of clones is missing; checked studies link under half to unresolved V genes, and the rest is unexplained. For V, J and clone size, that table is used; D and trimming come from the DNA. The sample profile shows about 57,000 clones; around 90% of them were found once. Jointly, the top ten make up around 1.5% of the sample.

In the first month after transplant, blood samples were collected up to 4 times, and after that at least monthly when available. In the germline V gene (reference sequence), CDR1 corresponds to LNHNV and CDR2 to YYDKDF. The CDR3 runs 14 amino acids, cysteine and phenylalanine included. CDR3 DNA is the only sequence kept; it has 42 bases, read in frame from the first base. V ends up 0 bases short and J 8 bases short, with an unmatched junction base count of 3. Details on this clone: The antigen this receptor binds is unknown. Base qualities are not recorded, but no much larger clone differs from it by a single base.

Sequenced material: PBMCs, taken 26 days after transplant. The rearranged segments are TRBV15 and TRBJ1-2; 10 central bases correspond to TRBD1. The sequence was collected from a human patient who received an intestinal transplant, so some T cells may come from the graft donor. The DNA sequence is TGTGCCACCAGCAGAGATGAGACAGGGGGCGGCTACACCTTC. Its protein product is CATSRDETGGGYTF.